Listed here are 16 T cell receptor beta chains from one sample, sequenced in a study of radiation and T cells in renal cell carcinoma. Profiling relied on immunoSEQ multiplex PCR, and the TCRdb table lists in-frame clones only, not all of them. The sample gives about 150,000 clones, about 87% of which show up once; approximately 13% is in the top ten. The time point was: blood 2 weeks post-SBRT. Treatment denoted: 15 Gy SBRT to primary tumor, nephrectomy 4 weeks later. The sample here was blood, taken from a patient whose treatment included radiotherapy and nephrectomy. These receptors were obtained from a woman in her forties or fifties with renal cell carcinoma.

V gene TRBV15 combines with J gene TRBJ2-2; 10 nucleotides agree with TRBD2. J was trimmed by 5 bases and V by 0 bases; bases with no gene match: 3. The CDR3 is made up of 16 amino acids. Germline values: CDR1 LNHNV, CDR2 YYDKDF (reference sequence). CDR3 nucleotides: TGTGCCACCAGCAGAGAAACAGCGGGGGGGACCGGGGAGCTGTTTTTT. It translates to CATSRETAGGTGELFF.

A few counts support this clone. This rearrangement joins TRBV10-3 to TRBJ2-1, with 9 bases aligning to TRBD2. The CDR3 contains 13 residues. The V gene end was trimmed by 3 bases and the J gene end by 16 bases; junction bases not matched to a gene: 10. Germline V gene sequence: CDR1 ENHRY, CDR2 SYGVKD. CDR3 DNA: TGTGCCATCAGTGATAAACTAGCGGGCTTTTACTTCTTC. Translating gives CAISDKLAGFYFF.

The chain joins TRBV4-2 to TRBJ2-1; D not certain. Germline CDR1 and CDR2: LGHNA and YNFKEQ. The CDR3 consists of 13 residues. V was pared by 1 base and J by 8 bases, with 9 bases between. The CDR3 spells CASSQARNYEQFF. Here the CDR3 DNA reads TGTGCCAGCAGCCAAGCGCGGAATTATGAGCAGTTCTTC.

The V and J genes are TRBV6-5 and TRBJ1-4, with TRBD1 as a possible D gene (5 bases). Trimming removed 6 bases from V and 7 bases from J, with 18 bases in between. The CDR3 contains 15 residues. Per germline, CDR1 MNHEY and CDR2 SVGAGI. For the CDR3, the DNA is TGTGCCAGCAGGCCAGGGAGGCTGAGCGGTGAAAAACTGTTTTTT. It yields the protein CASRPGRLSGEKLFF.

The chain is built from TRBV25-1 and TRBJ1-6; perhaps TRBD1 as D (5 bases). V shed 4 bases and J shed 4 bases, with 11 bases lying between them. The CDR3 loop spans 15 amino acids. Germline loops: CDR1 MGHDK, CDR2 SYGVNS. The CDR3 is CASSGPGRYNSPLHF. In DNA form, the CDR3 reads TGTGCCAGCAGTGGACCGGGACGGTATAATTCACCCCTCCACTTT.

The V and J genes are TRBV19 and TRBJ1-2, with 7 bases aligning to TRBD1. Per germline, CDR1 LNHDA and CDR2 SQIVND (reference sequence). CDR3 length equals 13 residues. The V and J ends lost 5 bases and 8 bases, in that order; junction bases with no gene match: 8. CDR3 sequence reads: CASSSRDRAGYTF. The CDR3 coding sequence is TGTGCCAGTAGTTCCCGAGACAGGGCGGGCTACACCTTC.

This clone was observed many times. V is TRBV5-4 and J is TRBJ2-2; 7 bases line up with TRBD1. V was pared by 4 bases and J by 6 bases, with 6 bases of the junction left unmatched. Germline CDR1 reads SGHNT; CDR2 reads YYREEE (reference sequence). The CDR3 has 14 residues. DNA of the CDR3: TGTGCCAGCAGCCCGGGACAGCGCCCCGGGGAGCTGTTTTTT. Its protein is CASSPGQRPGELFF.

This clone was detected many times. V and J are TRBV4-3 and TRBJ2-5; D is unclear. Germline V gene sequence: CDR1 LGHNA, CDR2 YSLEER. The V end was cut by 1 base, the J end by 2 bases, with 11 bases between. The CDR3 has 15 amino acids. The CDR3 here is CASSQALLRQETQYF. As DNA, the CDR3 is TGCGCCAGCAGCCAAGCCTTACTACGACAAGAGACCCAGTACTTC.

The chain employs TRBV19 and TRBJ2-2; no clear D gene. CDR3 size: 14 residues. The germline V and J ends were trimmed by 6 bases and 1 base, with 9 bases remaining between them. The germline V gene encodes CDR1 LNHDA and CDR2 SQIVND (reference sequence). The CDR3 DNA follows: TGTGCCAGTAGGAACCGGGTGAACACCGGGGAGCTGTTTTTT. Its translation is CASRNRVNTGELFF.

The chain joins TRBV6-6 to TRBJ1-2; maybe TRBD1 (6 bases). The CDR3 consists of 16 residues. The germline V and J ends were trimmed by 7 bases and 5 bases, with 23 bases remaining between them. Germline V gene sequence: CDR1 MNHNY, CDR2 SVGAGI (reference sequence). The CDR3 DNA reads TGTGCCAGCACCCTATCTCCTCAGGGGCGCCGGTATGGCTACACCTTC. It yields the protein CASTLSPQGRRYGYTF.

The V and J genes are TRBV7-2 and TRBJ1-2, with D perhaps matching TRBD1 (6 bases). The CDR3 contains 14 residues. The germline gives CDR1 SGHTA, CDR2 FQGNSA. Deletions cut 1 base from V and 2 bases from J, with 8 bases between. This CDR3 reads CASSLDTGNYGYTF. The CDR3 DNA sequence: TGTGCCAGCAGCTTAGATACAGGGAACTATGGCTACACCTTC.

The chain couples TRBV6-5 to TRBJ2-3; D ambiguous. CDR1 is MNHEY, CDR2 SVGAGI, per germline. Trimming took off 6 bases at V and 5 bases at J, with 12 bases between the two ends. CDR3 length equals 13 residues. CDR3 sequence (DNA): TGTGCCAGCAGGGACCCCCTCGGAGATACGCAGTATTTT. Translating gives CASRDPLGDTQYF.

The chain employs TRBV5-1 and TRBJ1-3, with D uncertain. Trimming cost V 0 bases and J 2 bases, with 6 bases left between them. This CDR3 contains 14 residues. CDR1 and CDR2 from the germline V gene are SGHRS and YFSETQ. DNA of the CDR3: TGCGCCAGCAGCTTGGAGGCAACTGGAAACACCATATATTTT. It specifies CASSLEATGNTIYF.

The chain carries TRBV14 and TRBJ2-7; TRBD1 is a possible D gene (6 bases). CDR1 is SGHDN and CDR2 is FVKESK in the germline V gene. The V end was cut by 6 bases, the J end by 5 bases, with 20 bases between. This CDR3 comprises 15 residues. The CDR3: CASSSGLDSQDEQYF. The CDR3 DNA is TGTGCCAGCAGTTCGGGGTTGGACAGTCAGGACGAGCAGTACTTC.

J is TRBJ2-2 and V is TRBV29-1, with 12 bases lining up with TRBD1. The CDR3 sequence is 18 residues long. CDR1 and CDR2 from the germline V gene are SQVTM and ANQGSEA. The V gene end was trimmed by 1 base and the J gene end by 4 bases; junction bases not matched to a gene: 10. The CDR3 spells CSVEGPQGTGGFTGELFF. As DNA, the CDR3 is TGCAGCGTTGAAGGGCCCCAAGGGACAGGGGGCTTCACCGGGGAGCTGTTTTTT.

V gene TRBV5-1 combines with J gene TRBJ1-1; D possibly corresponds to TRBD1 (6 bases). Germline loops: CDR1 SGHRS, CDR2 YFSETQ. The ends were cut back, 4 bases at V and 0 bases at J, with 13 bases in the middle. This CDR3 spans 15 amino acids. The CDR3 bases are TGCGCCAGCAGCCCCCAGGGGCGAATGAACACTGAAGCTTTCTTT. It encodes CASSPQGRMNTEAFF.